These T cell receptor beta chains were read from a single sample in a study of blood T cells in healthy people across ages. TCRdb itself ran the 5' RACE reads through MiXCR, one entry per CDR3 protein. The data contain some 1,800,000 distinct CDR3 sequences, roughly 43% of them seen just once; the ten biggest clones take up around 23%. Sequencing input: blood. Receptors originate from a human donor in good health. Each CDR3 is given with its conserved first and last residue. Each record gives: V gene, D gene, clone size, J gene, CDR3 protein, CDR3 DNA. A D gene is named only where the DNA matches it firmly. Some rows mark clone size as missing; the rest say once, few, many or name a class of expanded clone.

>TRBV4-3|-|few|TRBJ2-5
CASSQGNRQETQYF
TGCGCCAGCAGCCAAGGCAACAGACAAGAGACCCAGTACTTC
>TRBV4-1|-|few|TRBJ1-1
CASSQAGRSWEAFF
TGCGCCAGCAGCCAAGCGGGCAGGTCCTGGGAAGCTTTCTTT
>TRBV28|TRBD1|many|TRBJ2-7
CASSLLGTGAYEQYF
TGTGCCAGCAGTTTACTCGGGACAGGAGCCTACGAGCAGTACTTC
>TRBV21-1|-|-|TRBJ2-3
CASKGGASGTPRTDTQYF
TGTGCCAGCAAGGGGGGGGCCTCCGGGACACCTCGGACAGATACGCAGTATTTT
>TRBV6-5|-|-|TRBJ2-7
CASRPGFQGYYEQYF
TGTGCCAGCAGGCCCGGATTCCAGGGATATTACGAGCAGTACTTC
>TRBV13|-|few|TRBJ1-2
CASSSVAGYTF
TGTGCCAGCAGCTCCGTGGCTGGCTACACCTTC
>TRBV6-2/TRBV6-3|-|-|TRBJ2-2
CASSANMESGELFF
TGTGCCAGCAGTGCCAATATGGAATCCGGGGAGCTGTTTTTT
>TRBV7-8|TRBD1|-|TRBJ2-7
CASSPRDRLAYEQYF
TGTGCCAGCAGCCCACGGGACAGGCTGGCTTACGAGCAGTACTTC
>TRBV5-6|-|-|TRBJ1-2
CASSTLQLWATGYTF
TGTGCCAGCAGCACCCTACAGTTGTGGGCCACGGGCTACACCTTC
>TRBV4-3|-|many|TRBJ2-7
CASSQGRETSYEQYF
TGCGCCAGCAGTCAAGGACGGGAGACCTCGTACGAGCAGTACTTC
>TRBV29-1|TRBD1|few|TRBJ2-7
CSVAQGARGEQYF
TGCAGCGTTGCGCAGGGGGCTAGGGGCGAGCAGTACTTC
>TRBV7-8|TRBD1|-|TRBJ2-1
CASSLGAGTGYNEQLF
TGTGCCAGTAGCTTAGGGGCCGGGACAGGTTACAATGAGCAGCTCTTC
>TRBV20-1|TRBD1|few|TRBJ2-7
CSASPKDRGVYEQYF
TGCAGTGCTAGCCCCAAGGACAGGGGGGTCTACGAGCAGTACTTC
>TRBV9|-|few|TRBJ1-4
CASSVGDTTNEKLFF
TGTGCCAGCAGCGTAGGGGATACAACTAATGAAAAACTGTTTTTT
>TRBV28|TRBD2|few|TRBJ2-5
CASSLPLAGVETQYF
TGTGCCAGCAGTTTACCACTAGCGGGGGTGGAGACCCAGTACTTC
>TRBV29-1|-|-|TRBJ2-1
CSTGYGSRKQFF
TGCAGCACCGGATATGGGTCCCGGAAGCAGTTCTTC
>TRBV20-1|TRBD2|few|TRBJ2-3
CSAQAGSSTDTQYF
TGCAGTGCGCAAGCGGGAAGCAGCACAGATACGCAGTATTTT
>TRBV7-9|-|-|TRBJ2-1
CASSRGVGSSYNEQFF
TGTGCCAGCAGCCGAGGGGTGGGGAGCTCCTACAATGAGCAGTTCTTC
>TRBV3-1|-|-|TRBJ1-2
CASSQVKGNSSGYTF
TGTGCCAGCAGCCAAGTTAAGGGCAATTCATCTGGCTACACCTTC
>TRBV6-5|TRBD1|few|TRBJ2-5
CASRPPGQNQETQYF
TGTGCCAGCAGACCCCCGGGACAGAATCAAGAGACCCAGTACTTC
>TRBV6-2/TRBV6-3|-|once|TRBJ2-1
CTSSYLGGAYNEQFF
TGCACCAGCAGTTACTTGGGGGGCGCCTACAATGAGCAGTTCTTC
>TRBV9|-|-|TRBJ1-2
CASSVEIGDYGYTF
TGTGCCAGCAGCGTAGAGATTGGGGACTATGGCTACACCTTC
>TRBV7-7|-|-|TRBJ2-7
CTSSPDGESYEQYF
TGTACTAGCAGCCCCGACGGTGAGTCCTACGAGCAGTACTTC
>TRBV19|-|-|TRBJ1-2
CASRPLWGQDYGYTF
TGTGCCAGTAGACCCTTATGGGGGCAGGACTATGGCTACACCTTC
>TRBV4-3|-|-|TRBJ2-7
CASSLIGGPNYEQYF
TGCGCCAGCAGCCTAATTGGGGGACCAAACTACGAGCAGTACTTC
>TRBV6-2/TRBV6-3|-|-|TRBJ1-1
CASSHIQGSEVAFF
TGTGCCAGCAGTCACATTCAGGGCTCCGAGGTAGCTTTCTTT
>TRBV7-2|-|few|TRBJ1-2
CASSLGGAGLGGYTF
TGTGCCAGCAGCTTAGGCGGAGCGGGGCTGGGTGGCTACACCTTC
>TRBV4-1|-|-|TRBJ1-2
CASSQVGPSGYTF
TGCGCCAGCAGCCAAGTGGGTCCCTCCGGCTACACCTTC